The 26 T cell receptor beta chains below all came from one sample that was sequenced in a study of T-cell memory formation after mild COVID-19 (dated by TCRdb to the early 2020s). The library was built by means of 5' RACE. Sequencing was carried out with an Illumina NovaSeq 6000. TCRdb trimmed the raw reads at Q25, called clones with MiXCR and kept productive beta chains. Every entry covers one CDR3 protein and lists the most common genes and DNA from its rows. A total of about 420,000 distinct CDR3 sequences appear in this sample, 23% of them only once. 13% of the sample is taken by the ten largest. The sample comprised PBMCs or a T cell subset sorted from them (not recorded which). These receptors all stem from an adult woman who had mild COVID-19 (a few samples of this study predate the infection). The sample titles of this study are shuffled in the database, so cell type and time point are left out; the donor was told from shared clones.

The V call is TRBV4-3, the J call TRBJ2-7; TRBD2 aligns across 8 bases. Germline CDR1 and CDR2: LGHNA and YSLEER. The CDR3 is made up of 15 amino acids. V lost 4 bases and J lost 2; bases outside the gene matches: 7. The CDR3 DNA is TGCGCCAGCAGCCCCTCAGCGGGAGCGGCCTACGAGCAGTACTTC. Its protein is CASSPSAGAAYEQYF.

This chain connects TRBV20-1 to TRBJ1-2; 10 bases fit TRBD1. Germline V gives CDR1 DFQATT, CDR2 SNEGSKA (reference sequence). This CDR3 is 16 amino acids long. The DNA for the CDR3 is TGCATTGTTATCCGGACAGGGGGGACTACTAACTATGGCTACACCTTC. It is translated as CIVIRTGGTTNYGYTF.

This clonotype was seen a few times. This chain connects TRBV3-1 to TRBJ2-1; 9 positions agree with TRBD1. The J segment lost 7 bases and the V segment lost 4 bases, leaving 8 bases of the junction unmatched. Germline assignment: CDR1 LGHDT and CDR2 YNNKEL (reference sequence). The CDR3 runs to 15 residues. Here the CDR3 reads CASSPGQGRGNEQFF. The CDR3 DNA is TGTGCCAGCAGCCCCGGACAGGGGAGAGGAAATGAGCAGTTCTTC.

In its sample, this clonotype was seen a few times. The rearrangement joins TRBV12-3 or TRBV12-4 to TRBJ2-3, with D uncertain. The CDR3 is 14 residues long. V shed 3 bases and J shed 0 bases, with 7 bases lying between them. CDR3: CASSLVTSTDTQYF. CDR3 sequence (DNA): TGTGCCAGCAGTTTGGTAACTAGCACAGATACGCAGTATTTT.

J is TRBJ2-7 and V is TRBV12-3 or TRBV12-4, with TRBD1 identical over 9 bases. J lost 2 bases, V lost 0 bases, and 5 bases had no gene match. This CDR3 contains 16 residues. The CDR3 is CASSLAGTGKTYEQYF. In DNA form, the CDR3 reads TGTGCCAGCAGTTTAGCCGGGACAGGGAAGACCTACGAGCAGTACTTC.

J is TRBJ2-1 and V is TRBV9; maybe TRBD1 (5 bases). This CDR3 spans 15 amino acids. The ends were cut back, 4 bases at V and 5 bases at J, with 16 bases in the middle. Germline V gene sequence: CDR1 SGDLS, CDR2 YYNGEE. CDR3 sequence (DNA): TGTGCCAGCAGCCCCGGCCCCCAGGGCCACAATGAGCAGTTCTTC. Its translation: CASSPGPQGHNEQFF.

The sample holds a few counts of this clonotype. The rearrangement joins TRBV4-2 to TRBJ2-7; 12 bases fit TRBD2. CDR1 is LGHNA, CDR2 YNFKEQ, per germline. Trimming took 0 bases from V and 12 from J; bases not matched to a gene: 9. The CDR3 has 15 amino acids. The CDR3 reads CASSQEAPRLAGVYF. The CDR3 DNA follows: TGTGCCAGCAGCCAAGAGGCCCCTAGACTAGCGGGAGTGTACTTC.

The chain uses TRBV4-3 and TRBJ2-7; D gene ambiguous. This CDR3 comprises 13 residues. V was trimmed by 1 base and J by 6 bases, leaving 10 bases between them. Germline CDR1 reads LGHNA; CDR2 reads YSLEER. The CDR3 protein is CASSQGSAAEQYF. The CDR3 DNA follows: TGCGCCAGCAGCCAAGGGTCTGCTGCCGAGCAGTACTTC.

This clonotype has more than one count but fewer than ten. This rearrangement joins TRBV6-5 to TRBJ1-2; 7 nucleotides align to TRBD1. This CDR3 is 14 amino acids long. CDR1 MNHEY and CDR2 SVGAGI come from the germline V gene. V was pared by 5 bases and J by 3 bases, with 6 bases of the junction left unmatched. In DNA form, the CDR3 reads TGTGCCAGCAGTAAGGACAGGCGACACTATGGCTACACCTTC. It codes for CASSKDRRHYGYTF.

The rearrangement joins TRBV20-1 to TRBJ2-7; the D is unclear. The V and J ends lost 1 base and 3 bases respectively, with 10 bases between them. The CDR3 consists of 13 residues. Germline values: CDR1 DFQATT, CDR2 SNEGSKA (reference sequence). This chain's CDR3 is CSARAPGHYEQYF. CDR3 bases: TGCAGTGCTAGAGCCCCTGGTCACTACGAGCAGTACTTC.

The chain is built from TRBV5-6 and TRBJ2-1; possible D gene TRBD2, 7 bases. Germline lookup yields CDR1 SGHDT and CDR2 YYEEEE. V was pared by 4 bases and J by 0 bases, with 14 bases between. This CDR3 is built from 16 residues. The CDR3 here is CASSNVGGDSYNEQFF. The CDR3 region has the DNA TGTGCCAGCAGCAACGTAGGGGGGGACTCCTACAATGAGCAGTTCTTC.

The chain links TRBV29-1 to TRBJ1-4, with 7 bases identical to TRBD1. The CDR3 is made up of 14 amino acids. Germline values: CDR1 SQVTM, CDR2 ANQGSEA. With V trimmed by 3 bases and J by 4 bases, 5 bases remained unmatched. This chain's CDR3 is CSVDGTDSNEKLFF. The CDR3 coding sequence is TGCAGCGTTGATGGGACAGACAGTAATGAAAAACTGTTTTTT.

The chain combines TRBV12-3 or TRBV12-4 with TRBJ1-2, with 9 bases that match TRBD1. J lost 6 bases, V lost 3 bases, and 14 bases had no gene match. The CDR3 has 17 amino acids. The CDR3 here is CASSLGKGTGLENGYTF. The CDR3 DNA reads TGTGCCAGCAGTTTGGGGAAGGGGACAGGGCTGGAGAATGGCTACACCTTC.

This clonotype was detected only a few times. J is TRBJ2-5 and V is TRBV4-2; 14 bases agree with TRBD2. Trimming removed 3 bases from V and 3 bases from J; junction bases left unmatched: 3. This CDR3 has 16 residues. Germline V gene data show CDR1 as LGHNA and CDR2 as YNFKEQ. The CDR3 is CASSQGLAGAKETQYF. Written as DNA, the CDR3 is TGTGCCAGCAGCCAGGGACTAGCGGGAGCTAAAGAGACCCAGTACTTC.

This chain joins TRBV4-2 and TRBJ2-2; tentatively, D is TRBD2 (6 bases). The germline V gene has CDR1 LGHNA and CDR2 YNFKEQ. This CDR3 comprises 16 residues. V was clipped by 2 bases and J by 6 bases, with 16 bases between them. The CDR3 DNA follows: TGTGCCAGCAGCCAACATCCGGGACTTGACGCCGGGGAGCTGTTTTTT. This encodes CASSQHPGLDAGELFF.

This clonotype appeared a few times. The chain employs TRBV11-2 and TRBJ2-7, with D perhaps matching TRBD1 (5 bases). The germline V gene has CDR1 SGHAT and CDR2 FQNNGV. The length of the CDR3 is 14 residues. V lost 4 bases and J lost 3, with 13 bases in between. Written as DNA, the CDR3 is TGTGCCAGCAGCTCACCAGGGAACTTCTACGAGCAGTACTTC. Translating it yields CASSSPGNFYEQYF.

This chain uses TRBV29-1 with TRBJ2-2; 14 bases line up with TRBD2. With V trimmed by 7 bases and J by 4 bases, 8 bases remained unmatched. The CDR3 length is 16 residues. Germline V gene data show CDR1 as SQVTM and CDR2 as ANQGSEA. CDR3 in DNA: TGCAGCGCGACCGGGACTAGCGGGAGTTTCACCGGGGAGCTGTTTTTT. It is translated as CSATGTSGSFTGELFF.

This clonotype was observed a handful of times. This chain connects TRBV7-9 to TRBJ1-2; weak D call: TRBD1 (6 bases). V was pared by 7 bases and J by 4 bases, with 13 bases between. The CDR3 length is 13 residues. Germline CDR1 and CDR2: SEHNR and FQNEAQ (reference sequence). The CDR3 loop reads CASNTRGSYGYTF. DNA of the CDR3: TGTGCCAGCAACACCAGGGGCTCCTATGGCTACACCTTC. The variable domain in full, completed from reference TRBV7-9 and TRBJ1-2, reads DTGVSQNPRHKITKRGQNVTFRCDPISEHNRLYWYRQTLGQGPEFLTYFQNEAQLEKSRLLSDRFSAERPKGSFSTLEIQRTEQGDSAMYLCASNTRGSYGYTFGSGTRLTVV.

This clonotype was counted a few times. The chain is built from TRBV7-2 and TRBJ2-7; TRBD2 aligns across 12 bases. The CDR3 runs to 16 residues. Trimming took 5 bases from V and 5 from J; bases not matched to a gene: 10. Germline CDR1 reads SGHTA; CDR2 reads FQGNSA. The CDR3 DNA follows: TGTGCCAGCAGCCGAACTCTAGCGGGAGGGCCTAACGAGCAGTACTTC. It is translated as CASSRTLAGGPNEQYF.

J is TRBJ2-1 and V is TRBV5-1; no firm D call. Between the trimmed V and J ends, which lost 0 bases and 11 bases, there was a span of 21 bases. CDR3 length: 16 amino acids. Germline V gives CDR1 SGHRS, CDR2 YFSETQ. The CDR3 here is CASSLAVRQESVKQFF. In DNA, the CDR3 is TGCGCCAGCAGCTTGGCCGTTCGTCAGGAGTCCGTAAAGCAGTTCTTC.

The CDR3 here is CASSLDRFPRSTDTQYF. The CDR3 DNA is TGCGCCAGCAGCCTCGACAGGTTTCCTCGTAGCACAGATACGCAGTATTTT. The chain recombines TRBV4-1 with TRBJ2-3; tentative D call: TRBD1 (6 bases). The V and J ends lost 4 bases and 0 bases respectively, with 17 bases between them. CDR3 size: 17 residues. Germline CDR1 and CDR2: MGHRA and YSYEKL.

This chain joins TRBV7-3 and TRBJ1-2; 7 positions match TRBD1. Germline V gene data show CDR1 as SGHTA and CDR2 as FQGTGA. Trimming at V came to 5 bases and at J to 0 bases, leaving 9 bases not matched to a gene. This CDR3 is 16 amino acids long. CDR3 sequence reads: CASSPRTGPANYGYTF. CDR3 DNA: TGTGCCAGCAGCCCAAGGACAGGCCCAGCTAACTATGGCTACACCTTC.

This chain joins TRBV5-1 and TRBJ2-1; 7 bases agree with TRBD2. This CDR3 is built from 13 residues. CDR1 and CDR2 (germline): SGHRS, YFSETQ. V was clipped by 7 bases and J by 3 bases; unmatched bases: 4. The CDR3 is CASGTTSYNEQFF. CDR3 nucleotide sequence: TGCGCCAGCGGGACTACGAGCTACAATGAGCAGTTCTTC.

The chain recombines TRBV13 with TRBJ2-3; the D gene is possibly TRBD2 (7 bases). Germline values: CDR1 PRHDT, CDR2 FYEKMQ (reference sequence). The V end was cut by 5 bases, the J end by 4 bases, with 22 bases between. The CDR3 contains 17 residues. In nucleotides, the CDR3 is TGTGCCAGCAGCCTCAACAAGGGGGGGATTAGCCCAGATACGCAGTATTTT. Its translation: CASSLNKGGISPDTQYF.

The table lists this clonotype with a few counts. The CDR3 DNA reads TGCGCCAGCAGCTTGGCGGGCCCTCCCTACAATGAGCAGTTCTTC. Its protein product is CASSLAGPPYNEQFF. The chain recombines TRBV5-1 with TRBJ2-1; no definite D call. The ends were cut back, 0 bases at V and 2 bases at J, with 9 bases in the middle. Germline V lookup: CDR1 SGHRS, CDR2 YFSETQ. CDR3 length: 15 residues.

This clonotype was seen a few times. The J gene is TRBJ1-1, the V gene TRBV12-3 or TRBV12-4, with D maybe TRBD1 (5 bases). The CDR3 length is 15 residues. Trimming removed 6 bases from V and 4 bases from J, with 18 bases in between. The CDR3 region is CASRHQGGMSTEAFF. The CDR3 DNA is TGTGCCAGCAGACACCAGGGTGGGATGAGCACTGAAGCTTTCTTT.